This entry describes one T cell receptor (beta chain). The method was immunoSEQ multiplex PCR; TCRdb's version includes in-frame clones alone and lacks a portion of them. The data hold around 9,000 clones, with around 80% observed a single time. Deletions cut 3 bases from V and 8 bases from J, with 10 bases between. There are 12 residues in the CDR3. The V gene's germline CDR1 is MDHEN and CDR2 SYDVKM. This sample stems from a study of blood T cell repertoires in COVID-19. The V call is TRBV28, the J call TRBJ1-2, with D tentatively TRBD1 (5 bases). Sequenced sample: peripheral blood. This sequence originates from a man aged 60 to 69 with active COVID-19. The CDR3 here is CASSFGGVGYTF. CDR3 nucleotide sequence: TGTGCCAGCAGTTTTGGGGGGGTCGGCTACACCTTC.